Here is one T cell receptor (beta chain) with its context. Its cognate antigen is unknown. The PCR made use of 60 Vbeta and 13 Jbeta primers. Only in-frame clones appear in the TCRdb table, and some are missing; sequencing was by immunoSEQ multiplex PCR. Of about 190,000 clones listed, about 81% were seen once; the top ten hold about 5%. These data come from a study of cytomegalovirus exposure and HLA in healthy donors. CDR1 GTSNPN and CDR2 SVGIG come from the germline V gene (reference sequence). This CDR3 has 13 residues. Trimming shortened V by 0 bases and J by 4 bases, and 7 bases separated the two germline ends. Study-wide points: Highly shared sequence variants in one cluster were likely a sequencing artifact. Analysis performed later showed TCR beta chains linked to HLA being more clonally expanded than equally common others.

This sequence originates from a man in his thirties or forties in good health and CMV-seropositive. The rearrangement joins TRBV30 to TRBJ1-5; D remains unclear. Sequencing used PBMCs. The DNA of the CDR3 is TGTGCCTGGAGTGTGGAGGAGAATCAGCCCCAGCATTTT. Amino acids: CAWSVEENQPQHF.